This TCR beta chain was sequenced in a study of response to subunit inactivated influenza vaccine. This clonotype was found a few times. TCRdb called the RT-PCR reads again in MiXCR, with one record for every CDR3 protein. Seen here are some 570,000 distinct CDR3 sequences, approximately 10% observed once, and the top ten hold approximately 11%. The germline V gene has CDR1 KGHDR and CDR2 SFDVKD. The CDR3 spans 12 residues. V lost 5 bases and J 4 bases, leaving 8 bases between the germline ends. The same data also contributed to another study, on T cells expressing NK-cell markers. From that second work: For TCR beta, cDNA was produced by 5'RACE template switching with UMIs. Sorting was limited to alpha-beta TCR-expressing T cells with an anti-gamma-delta TCR antibody in several experiments. Dominance of the CD3+CD56-NKG2C+ fraction by these clonotypes also held in a handful of donors. It is unclear if expanded NKG2C-expressing clones target HCMV antigens.

Sequences were derived from PBMCs from blood, sampled on the day of vaccination. The rearrangement uses TRBV24-1 and TRBJ2-7; no reliable D call. This TCR derives from a man between 50 and 59 years old who received an inactivated influenza vaccine. For the CDR3, the DNA is TGTGCCACCAGTGGAGACGGATACGAGCAGTACTTC. Its protein product is CATSGDGYEQYF.